The next 12 T cell receptor beta chains were all read from a single sample in a study of T-cell memory formation after mild COVID-19. Each CDR3 protein gets one entry after TCRdb re-called the 5' RACE reads with MiXCR. The sample lists some 250,000 distinct CDR3 sequences, roughly 17% occurring once. What was sequenced was PBMCs or a T cell subset sorted from them (not recorded which). The receptors derive from a man aged 18 to 30 who had mild COVID-19 (a few samples of this study predate the infection). Cell type and time point are not known.

This clonotype occurred a few times. The V call is TRBV7-6, the J call TRBJ1-4; TRBD1 matches at 10 bases. This CDR3 contains 14 residues. V shed 5 bases, J shed 7 bases, and the junction held 4 bases outside the gene matches. Germline V lookup: CDR1 SGHVS, CDR2 FNYEAQ. The CDR3 DNA reads TGTGCCAGCAGCCATGACAGGGGGCGTGAAAAACTGTTTTTT. Protein: CASSHDRGREKLFF.

The chain links TRBV4-3 to TRBJ1-1; no definite D call. Trimming took 4 bases from V and 3 from J, leaving 21 bases between them. This CDR3 has 17 amino acids. CDR1 is LGHNA and CDR2 is YSLEER in the germline V gene. DNA of the CDR3: TGCGCCAGCAGCCTCCGGGCGGATCGGGAGCTTTACACTGAAGCTTTCTTT. This sequence encodes CASSLRADRELYTEAFF.

This clonotype was seen more than once but under ten times. This chain links TRBV7-8 with TRBJ1-6; D remains unclear. The CDR3 contains 14 residues. With 5 bases removed from V and 3 bases from J, the gap between germline ends came to 8 bases. Germline V gives CDR1 SGHVS, CDR2 FQNEAQ. DNA for the CDR3: TGTGCCAGCAGCCTCACGATCTATAATTCACCCCTCCACTTT. Translated: CASSLTIYNSPLHF.

This clonotype has more than one count but fewer than ten. This rearrangement joins TRBV12-3 or TRBV12-4 to TRBJ2-7; the match to TRBD2 covers 7 bases. V lost 2 bases, J lost 3 bases, and 4 bases stayed unmatched. The CDR3 is 14 residues long. CDR3 amino acids: CASSLRGESYEQYF. CDR3 nucleotides: TGTGCCAGCAGTTTACGGGGGGAAAGCTACGAGCAGTACTTC.

In its sample, this clonotype was seen a few times. The chain combines TRBV24-1 with TRBJ1-2; a possible D gene is TRBD1 (5 bases). This CDR3 has 13 residues. V lost 6 bases, J lost 4 bases, and 11 bases lay in between. CDR1 and CDR2 (germline): KGHDR, SFDVKD. CDR3 in DNA: TGTGCCACCAGTCCTGGGAGGGGCTATGGCTACACCTTC. Translating gives CATSPGRGYGYTF.

This clonotype has a handful of counts. V is TRBV12-3 or TRBV12-4 and J is TRBJ1-1; a possible D gene is TRBD1 (6 bases). V shed 5 bases and J shed 7 bases, with 11 bases lying between them. CDR3 length: 12 residues. This chain's CDR3 is CASSRGLVEAFF. CDR3 coding DNA: TGTGCCAGCAGTAGGGGGTTGGTTGAAGCTTTCTTT.

This chain uses TRBV4-3 with TRBJ2-6; tentatively, D is TRBD1 (6 bases). V was pared by 2 bases and J by 3 bases, with 11 bases between. The CDR3 extends over 16 amino acids. CDR1 LGHNA and CDR2 YSLEER come from the germline V gene. The CDR3 sequence is CASSQIQGSGANVLTF. DNA for the CDR3: TGCGCCAGCAGCCAAATACAGGGAAGTGGGGCCAACGTCCTGACTTTC.

This clonotype was counted only a few times. The J gene is TRBJ1-2, the V gene TRBV7-6; no definite D call. Germline-derived CDR1 and CDR2 are SGHVS and FNYEAQ. Trimming shortened V by 4 bases and J by 3 bases, and 6 bases separated the two germline ends. The CDR3 runs to 12 residues. The CDR3 sequence: CASSSPYYGYTF. CDR3 nucleotides: TGTGCCAGCAGCTCCCCGTACTATGGCTACACCTTC. Full variable domain (rest looked up from reference TRBV7-6 and TRBJ1-2): GAGVSQSPRYKVTKRGQDVALRCDPISGHVSLYWYRQALGQGPEFLTYFNYEAQQDKSGLPNDRFSAERPEGSISTLTIQRTEQRDSAMYRCASSSPYYGYTFGSGTRLTVV.

V usage is TRBV7-2 and J usage is TRBJ1-4; D not resolved. V lost 4 bases and J lost 5, with 11 bases in between. Germline CDR1 SGHTA, CDR2 FQGNSA. The CDR3 runs to 14 residues. Here the CDR3 reads CASSSRALNEKLFF. Here the CDR3 DNA reads TGTGCCAGCAGCTCTAGGGCTCTGAATGAAAAACTGTTTTTT.

The sample holds many counts of this clonotype. The chain carries TRBV7-9 and TRBJ2-1, with D perhaps TRBD1 (6 bases). V lost 7 bases and J lost 7, with 17 bases in between. The CDR3 totals 14 residues. Germline V gives CDR1 SEHNR, CDR2 FQNEAQ (reference sequence). The CDR3 DNA sequence: TGTGCCAGCACCCTGCAGGGGCCCGGGAATGAGCAGTTCTTC. This sequence encodes CASTLQGPGNEQFF. The whole variable domain, filled in from reference TRBV7-9 and TRBJ2-1, reads DTGVSQNPRHKITKRGQNVTFRCDPISEHNRLYWYRQTLGQGPEFLTYFQNEAQLEKSRLLSDRFSAERPKGSFSTLEIQRTEQGDSAMYLCASTLQGPGNEQFFGPGTRLTVL.

The chain links TRBV6-5 to TRBJ2-2; no clear D gene. The CDR3 loop spans 14 amino acids. Germline V gene sequence: CDR1 MNHEY, CDR2 SVGAGI. V was cut by 6 bases and J by 4 bases, with 12 bases left in between. The CDR3 spells CASSLIARTGELFF. The CDR3 nucleotides are TGTGCCAGCAGCCTCATAGCCCGCACCGGGGAGCTGTTTTTT.

This clonotype was recorded a few times. The V and J genes are TRBV5-1 and TRBJ1-6; no clear D gene. Germline V gene sequence: CDR1 SGHRS, CDR2 YFSETQ. The CDR3 loop spans 14 amino acids. Trimming removed 4 bases at V and 9 bases at J, with 14 bases between. The CDR3 DNA reads TGCGCCAGCAGCATCGGTCTACCGGGTTCACCCCTCCACTTT. Translating gives CASSIGLPGSPLHF.